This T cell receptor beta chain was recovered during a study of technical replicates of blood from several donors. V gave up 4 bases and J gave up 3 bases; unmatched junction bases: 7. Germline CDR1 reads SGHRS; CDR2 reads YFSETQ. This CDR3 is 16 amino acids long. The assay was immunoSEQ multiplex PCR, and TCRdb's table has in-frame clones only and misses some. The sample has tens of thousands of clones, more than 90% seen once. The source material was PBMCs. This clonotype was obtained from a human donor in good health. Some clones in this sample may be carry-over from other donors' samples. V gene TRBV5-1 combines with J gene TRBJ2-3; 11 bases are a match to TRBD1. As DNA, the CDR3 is TGCGCCAGCAGCCCGGACAGGGGGCTTGTGACAGATACGCAGTATTTT. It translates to CASSPDRGLVTDTQYF.